One and the same sample provided the 31 T cell receptor beta chains below, sequenced in a study of blood T cells in healthy people across ages. A J-beta primer mix and a sample-barcoded 5' primer were used in a second PCR of about 7 to 11 cycles. TCRdb reprocessed the 5' RACE reads with MiXCR, giving one entry per CDR3 protein. The table shows over 750,000 distinct CDR3 sequences, with about 25% occurring only once. A further study also used this sample, focusing on T cells of mothers and their children.

The sequencing sample was made of blood. These receptors all come from a boy under 18 in good health.

This clonotype has only a few counts. The genes are TRBV7-2 and TRBJ2-5; the D is unclear. Deletions cut 6 bases from V and 5 bases from J, with 16 bases between. Germline loops: CDR1 SGHTA, CDR2 FQGNSA. The CDR3 covers 14 residues. The CDR3 DNA reads as TGTGCCAGCAGGCCGCAGGTCTCCGGGGAGACCCAGTACTTC. Translating gives CASRPQVSGETQYF.

A few counts support this clonotype. At one end the junction does not follow the germline gene, possibly because of a read error. The V and J genes are TRBV4-2 and TRBJ1-2; TRBD1 aligns across 9 bases. The CDR3 is made up of 16 amino acids. Germline assignment: CDR1 LGHNA and CDR2 YNFKEQ. CDR3 nucleotides: TGTGCCAGCAGTCAAGATAGGGGACAGGGCCTCTATGGCTACACCTTC. The encoded protein is CASSQDRGQGLYGYTF.

V and J are TRBV20-1 and TRBJ1-5, with D maybe TRBD1 (5 bases). CDR1 is DFQATT and CDR2 is SNEGSKA in the germline V gene (reference sequence). Trimming removed 6 bases from V and 5 bases from J, with 17 bases in between. This CDR3 is 14 amino acids long. The CDR3: CSAMTALSDQPQHF. The CDR3 bases are TGCAGTGCAATGACAGCTTTAAGTGATCAGCCCCAGCATTTT.

V and J are TRBV7-9 and TRBJ1-1; tentatively, D is TRBD1 (6 bases). The V gene's germline CDR1 is SEHNR and CDR2 FQNEAQ (reference sequence). The V gene lost 5 bases and the J gene lost 4 bases, with 14 bases spanning the gap. There are 14 residues in the CDR3. This chain's CDR3 is CASSGLLGGTEAFF. CDR3 DNA: TGTGCCAGCAGCGGACTTCTAGGGGGCACTGAAGCTTTCTTT.

The rearrangement links TRBV7-9 to TRBJ2-1, with no clear D. There are 12 residues in the CDR3. Germline V gene data show CDR1 as SEHNR and CDR2 as FQNEAQ (reference sequence). V was trimmed by 1 base and J by 9 bases, leaving 7 bases between them. The CDR3 coding sequence is TGTGCCAGCAGCTTAGAGTTGGGTGAGCAGTTCTTC. It is translated as CASSLELGEQFF.

The chain has TRBV5-1 and TRBJ2-3, with D perhaps TRBD2 (5 bases). V shed 2 bases and J shed 2 bases, with 24 bases lying between them. Germline assignment: CDR1 SGHRS and CDR2 YFSETQ. The CDR3 sequence is 19 residues long. CDR3 protein: CASSFGKPPQGITTDTQYF. CDR3 nucleotides: TGCGCCAGCAGCTTCGGGAAGCCCCCACAAGGAATCACCACAGATACGCAGTATTTT.

This clonotype was observed a few times. V gene TRBV5-1 combines with J gene TRBJ2-1; TRBD2 agrees at 8 bases. In germline, CDR1 is SGHRS, CDR2 YFSETQ. Germline trimming cut 6 bases from V and 7 bases from J; bases unmatched to any gene: 3. This CDR3 comprises 12 residues. Here the CDR3 reads CASKREWNEQFF. CDR3 nucleotides: TGCGCCAGCAAGCGGGAGTGGAATGAGCAGTTCTTC. Looking up the rest from reference TRBV5-1 and TRBJ2-1 gives the full variable domain: KAGVTQTPRYLIKTRGQQVTLSCSPISGHRSVSWYQQTPGQGLQFLFEYFSETQRNKGNFPGRFSGRQFSNSRSEMNVSTLELGDSALYLCASKREWNEQFFGPGTRLTVL.

This clonotype was detected a few times. This chain links TRBV5-1 with TRBJ2-2; D gene ambiguous. This CDR3 has 15 amino acids. V shed 4 bases and J shed 3 bases, with 13 bases lying between them. Germline CDR1 is SGHRS and CDR2 is YFSETQ. The CDR3 protein is CASSPVGSHTGELFF. CDR3 nucleotides: TGCGCCAGCAGCCCGGTGGGCAGCCACACCGGGGAGCTGTTTTTT.

The chain carries TRBV5-6 and TRBJ1-3; no clear D gene. Germline V CDR1 and CDR2: SGHDT, YYEEEE. Trimming shortened V by 0 bases and J by 5 bases, and 9 bases separated the two germline ends. This CDR3 contains 14 residues. CDR3 region: CASSLGGYRNTIYF. For the CDR3, the DNA is TGTGCCAGCAGCTTGGGAGGTTACCGAAACACCATATATTTT.

This clonotype was seen only a few times. V gene TRBV4-1 combines with J gene TRBJ2-3; D is ambiguous. The V gene's germline CDR1 is MGHRA and CDR2 YSYEKL. CDR3 length: 15 amino acids. Trimming left V 0 bases short and J 4 bases short, with 11 bases between. The CDR3 loop reads CASSQEIGVPDTQYF. CDR3 sequence (DNA): TGCGCCAGCAGCCAAGAAATAGGCGTCCCAGATACGCAGTATTTT.

This rearrangement joins TRBV15 to TRBJ2-5; 10 bases line up with TRBD1. The end of the DNA aligns better with TRBJ2-7, so the J call may be wrong. The CDR3 spans 17 residues. Germline V gene sequence: CDR1 LNHNV, CDR2 YYDKDF (reference sequence). The CDR3 spells CATSREAPGQGSYEQYF. Written as DNA, the CDR3 is TGTGCCACCAGCAGAGAGGCACCGGGACAGGGGTCCTACGAGCAGTACTTC.

The chain recombines TRBV4-3 with TRBJ2-1; TRBD2 agrees at 8 bases. The CDR3 is made up of 16 amino acids. Germline CDR1 reads LGHNA; CDR2 reads YSLEER. The trim removed 0 bases at V and 5 bases at J, leaving 6 bases unmatched. The CDR3 protein is CASSQDRSGGDNEQFF. The DNA of the CDR3 is TGCGCCAGCAGCCAAGATCGGAGCGGGGGAGACAATGAGCAGTTCTTC.

This clonotype has only a few counts. This chain joins TRBV6-5 and TRBJ2-5; D is undetermined. The ends were cut back, 3 bases at V and 0 bases at J, with 8 bases in the middle. CDR1 is MNHEY and CDR2 is SVGAGI in the germline V gene. The length of the CDR3 is 14 residues. DNA for the CDR3: TGTGCCAGCAGTTATATCGGTGACCAAGAGACCCAGTACTTC. This encodes CASSYIGDQETQYF.

This clonotype has just a few counts. V usage is TRBV7-2 and J usage is TRBJ2-5; possibly TRBD1 for D (5 bases). There are 15 residues in the CDR3. Trimming pared 6 bases from V and 5 bases from J, leaving 19 bases between. Germline V gene lookup returns CDR1 SGHTA and CDR2 FQGNSA. In DNA form, the CDR3 reads TGTGCCAGCAGTTCCCGGACACAACGGCGGGAGACCCAGTACTTC. It codes for CASSSRTQRRETQYF.

The V gene is TRBV29-1, the J gene TRBJ2-3; tentatively, D is TRBD2 (6 bases). Germline V gives CDR1 SQVTM, CDR2 ANQGSEA. V was shortened by 6 bases and J by 0 bases, with 13 bases between the two germline ends. The CDR3 is made up of 14 amino acids. CDR3 region: CSVVAVPSTDTQYF. The DNA of the CDR3 is TGCAGCGTAGTAGCGGTACCTAGCACAGATACGCAGTATTTT.

This chain connects TRBV21-1 to TRBJ1-2; the D call of TRBD1 is as the table states it, not checked on the DNA. TRBV21-1 is deemed a pseudogene. The CDR3 covers 14 residues. CDR3 nucleotide sequence: TGCGCCAGCAGCGAGGGGACAACTAACTATGGCTACACCTTC. Translation gives CASSEGTTNYGYTF.

The V call is TRBV20-1, the J call TRBJ2-7, with D perhaps matching TRBD2 (5 bases). The germline V gene has CDR1 DFQATT and CDR2 SNEGSKA (reference sequence). The CDR3 is made up of 14 amino acids. Trimming stripped 0 bases from V and 4 bases from J, with 13 bases between. CDR3 nucleotides: TGCAGTGCTAGAGAGAGAGGGTATTGGTACGAGCAGTACTTC. This gives the protein CSARERGYWYEQYF.

Only a few counts were recorded for this clonotype. This chain connects TRBV15 to TRBJ1-1, with D hard to call. There are 14 residues in the CDR3. The ends were cut back, 0 bases at V and 1 base at J, with 6 bases in the middle. Germline V gene lookup returns CDR1 LNHNV and CDR2 YYDKDF (reference sequence). The CDR3 DNA reads as TGTGCCACCAGCAGAGATTTGGAGAACACTGAAGCTTTCTTT. Encoded protein: CATSRDLENTEAFF.

This chain connects TRBV5-1 to TRBJ2-7; 9 nucleotides agree with TRBD1. The CDR3 is 15 residues long. Per the germline V gene, CDR1 is SGHRS and CDR2 is YFSETQ. V gave up 3 bases and J gave up 3 bases; unmatched junction bases: 7. The DNA of the CDR3 is TGCGCCAGCAGCTCGGACAGGGGTCCCATCTACGAGCAGTACTTC. Translating it yields CASSSDRGPIYEQYF.

Notes on this clonotype: One junction end disagrees with the germline gene, perhaps due to a read error. V and J are TRBV2 and TRBJ2-7; a possible D gene is TRBD1 (6 bases). In germline, CDR1 is SNHLY, CDR2 FYNNEI. This CDR3 has 15 residues. CDR3 residues: CTSSERPGASYEQYF. The CDR3 nucleotides are TGTACCAGCAGTGAGCGCCCAGGGGCTTCCTACGAGCAGTACTTC.

This chain joins TRBV6-5 and TRBJ1-5; no firm D call. This CDR3 is 14 amino acids long. The germline V gene has CDR1 MNHEY and CDR2 SVGAGI. The V and J ends lost 5 bases and 3 bases respectively, with 11 bases between them. The CDR3 DNA follows: TGTGCCAGCAGTGTAGAAGGTTCCAATCAGCCCCAGCATTTT. As protein: CASSVEGSNQPQHF.

The rearrangement links TRBV27 to TRBJ1-4; TRBD1 is a possible D gene (5 bases). Per the germline V gene, CDR1 is MNHEY and CDR2 is SMNVEV (reference sequence). V lost 5 bases, J lost 8 bases, and 15 bases lay in between. This CDR3 comprises 14 residues. This chain's CDR3 is CASSPTPRGEKLFF. The DNA for the CDR3 is TGTGCCAGCAGTCCGACACCCCGGGGGGAAAAACTGTTTTTT.

This clonotype was observed a few times. This rearrangement joins TRBV28 to TRBJ2-5; 9 nucleotides line up with TRBD1. Germline V CDR1 and CDR2: MDHEN, SYDVKM. This CDR3 spans 16 amino acids. V was pared by 5 bases and J by 2 bases, with 9 bases of the junction left unmatched. The CDR3 DNA reads as TGTGCCAGCAGTCGCGACAGGGGGTGGTCGCAAGAGACCCAGTACTTC. Its protein product is CASSRDRGWSQETQYF.

The CDR3 nucleotides read TGTGCCAGCAGCTTAATCGGACAGGGGAAACCCACAGATACGCAGTATTTT. This encodes CASSLIGQGKPTDTQYF. The chain carries TRBV7-3 and TRBJ2-3; 9 bases match TRBD1. CDR1 and CDR2 (germline): SGHTA, FQGTGA. The J segment lost 2 bases and the V segment lost 1 base, leaving 7 bases of the junction unmatched. This CDR3 comprises 17 residues.

The chain employs TRBV19 and TRBJ2-2; the D gene is possibly TRBD2 (6 bases). The CDR3 extends over 15 amino acids. Germline CDR1 is LNHDA and CDR2 is SQIVND (reference sequence). With 5 bases removed from V and 4 bases from J, the gap between germline ends came to 14 bases. The CDR3 region is CASSPNGRITGELFF. The DNA of the CDR3 is TGTGCCAGTAGTCCCAACGGGAGAATCACCGGGGAGCTGTTTTTT.

V usage is TRBV20-1 and J usage is TRBJ2-5; D not resolved. V was cut by 0 bases and J by 4 bases, with 9 bases left in between. This CDR3 is 13 amino acids long. Looked up from germline, CDR1 is DFQATT and CDR2 is SNEGSKA (reference sequence). This CDR3 reads CSARDVAPETQYF. CDR3 nucleotide sequence: TGCAGTGCTAGAGATGTGGCTCCAGAGACCCAGTACTTC.

This clonotype was recorded a few times. This sequence joins TRBV29-1 and TRBJ2-1; TRBD2 matches at 8 bases. The CDR3 is made up of 17 amino acids. V was pared by 7 bases and J by 0 bases, with 14 bases of the junction left unmatched. Germline V gives CDR1 SQVTM, CDR2 ANQGSEA. The CDR3 DNA reads TGCAGCGCCACATTAGGACTAGCTTTAAGCTCCTACAATGAGCAGTTCTTC. Translation gives CSATLGLALSSYNEQFF.

This clonotype was seen a handful of times. V usage is TRBV29-1 and J usage is TRBJ1-2, with D possibly TRBD1 on 6 matching bases. The germline gives CDR1 SQVTM, CDR2 ANQGSEA. The V and J ends lost 6 bases and 4 bases respectively, with 15 bases between them. The CDR3 has 13 residues. The CDR3 DNA is TGCAGCGTGGACCGGGGGGCTGGCTATGGCTACACCTTC. It yields the protein CSVDRGAGYGYTF.

This clonotype was seen more than once but under ten times. This chain connects TRBV29-1 to TRBJ2-7; 7 bases align to TRBD1. Germline V gene sequence: CDR1 SQVTM, CDR2 ANQGSEA. This CDR3 comprises 13 residues. V was clipped by 5 bases and J by 4 bases; unmatched bases: 8. CDR3 in amino acids: CSVRQGISYEQYF. In nucleotides, the CDR3 is TGCAGCGTTCGACAGGGCATCTCTTACGAGCAGTACTTC.

The V and J genes are TRBV7-9 and TRBJ1-5; TRBD1 might be the D (5 bases). Germline V gene lookup returns CDR1 SEHNR and CDR2 FQNEAQ (reference sequence). The CDR3 totals 15 residues. Trimming cost V 5 bases and J 5 bases, with 16 bases left between them. This CDR3 is CASSSSDRIYQPQHF. DNA for the CDR3: TGTGCCAGCAGCAGCAGCGACAGAATCTATCAGCCCCAGCATTTT.

DNA of the CDR3: TGTGCCAGCAGCCAATTAGACACTCGGCAGTTCTTC. This gives the protein CASSQLDTRQFF. The chain joins TRBV3-1 to TRBJ2-1; D unclear. The CDR3 extends over 12 amino acids. V was pared by 2 bases and J by 12 bases, with 11 bases between. The germline gives CDR1 LGHDT, CDR2 YNNKEL (reference sequence).